This T cell receptor beta chain was observed in a study of shared clonotypes between healthy human individuals. Overall study findings and caveats: It was only blood that was sampled, and tissue repertoires likely differ.

The CDR3 is made up of 14 amino acids. Trimming cost V 6 bases and J 0 bases; bases outside gene matches: 2. Germline V gives CDR1 MNHEY, CDR2 SVGAGI. Each PCR replicate run on unsorted PBMC took in approximately 310 ng DNA, some 28,000 T cell genomes. Original analysis: ImmunoSEQ output held junction-only sequences without quality scores, so filtering differed. Only in-frame clones appear in the TCRdb table, and some are missing; sequencing was by immunoSEQ multiplex PCR. The DNA was the basis for D and trimming; V, J and clone size are from that table. In the table there are under 600,000 clones, over 75% of which are singletons. This clone is a singleton in its sample. Its antigen is as yet unknown.

J is TRBJ2-1 and V is TRBV6-5; 7 bases map to TRBD2. This TCR came from a woman between 40 and 50 years old in good health. Some clones in this sample may be carry-over from other donors' samples. The sequenced sample consisted of PBMCs. The CDR3 spells CASRRGSSYNEQFF. For the CDR3, the DNA is TGTGCCAGCAGACGCGGGAGCTCCTACAATGAGCAGTTCTTC.